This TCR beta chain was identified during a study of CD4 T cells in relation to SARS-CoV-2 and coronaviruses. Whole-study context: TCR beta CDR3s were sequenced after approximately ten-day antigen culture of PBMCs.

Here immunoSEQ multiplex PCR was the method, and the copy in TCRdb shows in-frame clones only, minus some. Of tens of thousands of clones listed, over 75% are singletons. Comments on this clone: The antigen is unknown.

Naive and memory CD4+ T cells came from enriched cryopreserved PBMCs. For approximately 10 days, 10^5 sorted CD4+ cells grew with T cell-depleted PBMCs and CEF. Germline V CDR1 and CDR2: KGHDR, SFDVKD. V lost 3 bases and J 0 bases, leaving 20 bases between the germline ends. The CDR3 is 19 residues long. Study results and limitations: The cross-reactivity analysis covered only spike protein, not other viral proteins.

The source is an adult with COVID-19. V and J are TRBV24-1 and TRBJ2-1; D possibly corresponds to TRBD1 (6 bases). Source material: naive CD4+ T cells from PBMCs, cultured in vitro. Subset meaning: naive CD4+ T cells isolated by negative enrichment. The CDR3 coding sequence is TGTGCCACCAGTGATACGCCGGGACAACAGACGAACTCCTACAATGAGCAGTTCTTC. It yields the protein CATSDTPGQQTNSYNEQFF.